These 3 T cell receptor beta chains originate from one sample sequenced in a study of T cell responses to AZD1222 COVID-19 vaccine. The table came from immunoSEQ multiplex PCR; TCRdb's copy has only in-frame clones and leaves some out. The profile shows under 150,000 clones, roughly 91% of them singletons. The sequencing here drew on peripheral blood, taken on day 0 of AZD1222 vaccination. The receptors here all came from an adult in good health.

J is TRBJ1-1 and V is TRBV18; D call uncertain. There are 13 residues in the CDR3. The V end lost 2 bases, the J end lost 7 bases, and 11 bases lay between the germline ends. Germline CDR1 KGHSH, CDR2 LQKENI. The CDR3 DNA follows: TGTGCCAGCTCACCAGACCGTAGTGGTGAAGCTTTCTTT. Its protein product is CASSPDRSGEAFF.

The CDR3 reads CAWSVLGTVFF. CDR3 DNA sequence: TGTGCCTGGAGTGTGCTGGGGACAGTGTTCTTC. The rearrangement links TRBV30 to TRBJ2-1; 7 bases line up with TRBD1. After removal of 0 bases from V and 15 bases from J, the junction contained 5 bases not matched to a gene. Looked up from germline, CDR1 is GTSNPN and CDR2 is SVGIG (reference sequence). This CDR3 is built from 11 residues. The full variable domain, completed using reference TRBV30 and TRBJ2-1, is SQTIHQWPATLVQPVGSPLSLECTVEGTSNPNLYWYRQAAGRGLQLLFYSVGIGQISSEVPQNLSASRPQDRQFILSSKKLLLSDSGFYLCAWSVLGTVFFGPGTRLTVL.

The chain couples TRBV3-1 (or the pseudogene TRBV3-2) to TRBJ2-4, with TRBD1 matching over 8 bases. V lost 3 bases and J lost 9; bases outside the gene matches: 4. This CDR3 comprises 13 residues. Germline values: CDR1 LGHDT, CDR2 YNNKEL (reference sequence). The CDR3 spells CASSQGQAGIQYF. The CDR3 coding sequence is TGTGCCAGCAGCCAGGGACAGGCGGGCATTCAGTACTTC.